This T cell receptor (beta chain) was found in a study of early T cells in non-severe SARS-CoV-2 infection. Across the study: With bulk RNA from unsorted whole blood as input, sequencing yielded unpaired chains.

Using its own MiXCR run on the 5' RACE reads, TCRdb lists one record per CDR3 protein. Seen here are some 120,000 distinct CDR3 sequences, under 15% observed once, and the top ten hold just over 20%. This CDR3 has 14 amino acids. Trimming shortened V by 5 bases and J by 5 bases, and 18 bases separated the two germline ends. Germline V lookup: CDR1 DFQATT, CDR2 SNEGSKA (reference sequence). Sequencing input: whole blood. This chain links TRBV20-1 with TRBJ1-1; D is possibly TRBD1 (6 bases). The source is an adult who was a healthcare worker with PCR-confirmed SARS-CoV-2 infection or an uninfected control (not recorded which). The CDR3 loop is CSAHRDNFLTEAFF. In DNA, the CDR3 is TGCAGTGCTCACCGGGACAACTTTTTAACTGAAGCTTTCTTT.